Presented here are 9 T cell receptor beta chains from one specimen sequenced in a study of Ad26.COV2.S vaccination and SARS-CoV-2 variants. Produced via immunoSEQ multiplex PCR; TCRdb's table is partial and in-frame only. The repertoire holds about 480,000 clones, with around nine tenths as singletons. Treatment indicated: around 19 received Ad26.COV2.S at low or high dose, single or two shots; about 5 received placebo; per-sample allocation not given. The investigators took samples on day 63 after the first vaccine or placebo injection. Material: peripheral blood, obtained in a trial of Ad26.COV2.S vaccine versus placebo. These receptors originate from a person between 18 and 60 years old who received the Ad26.COV2.S COVID-19 vaccine or a placebo.

The chain uses TRBV27 and TRBJ1-1; 7 nucleotides align to TRBD1. Germline-derived CDR1 and CDR2 are MNHEY and SMNVEV (reference sequence). V shed 5 bases and J 1 base; nucleotides not matched to a gene: 16. The length of the CDR3 is 18 residues. CDR3 residues: CASSKSAGGVAGNTEAFF. Written as DNA, the CDR3 is TGTGCCAGCAGTAAATCGGCAGGGGGAGTCGCTGGGAACACTGAAGCTTTCTTT.

This clone has just a few counts. The V gene is TRBV4-1, the J gene TRBJ2-2, with 7 bases fitting TRBD1. The germline V gene encodes CDR1 MGHRA and CDR2 YSYEKL. The length of the CDR3 is 19 residues. The J segment lost 5 bases and the V segment lost 1 base, leaving 16 bases of the junction unmatched. The CDR3 protein is CASSQVGRLKTGWTGELFF. The CDR3 bases are TGCGCCAGCAGCCAAGTGGGACGGTTAAAGACAGGGTGGACCGGGGAGCTGTTTTTT.

The rearrangement joins TRBV2 to TRBJ2-7, with D uncertain. The CDR3 extends over 16 amino acids. CDR1 is SNHLY, CDR2 FYNNEI, per germline. The V end lost 2 bases, the J end lost 2 bases, and 16 bases lay between the germline ends. Here the CDR3 reads CASSEFGLITTYEQYF. The CDR3 DNA reads as TGTGCCAGCAGTGAATTTGGCTTAATTACCACCTACGAGCAGTACTTC.

The chain combines TRBV29-1 with TRBJ2-1, with 8 positions matching TRBD2. J lost 4 bases, V lost 3 bases, and 11 bases had no gene match. Germline CDR1 is SQVTM and CDR2 is ANQGSEA. The length of the CDR3 is 16 residues. In DNA form, the CDR3 reads TGCAGCGTTGACAGAGAGAGCGGGAGTACTTACAATGAGCAGTTCTTC. It encodes CSVDRESGSTYNEQFF.

This clone was detected a few times. The genes are TRBV7-8 and TRBJ1-1; weak D call: TRBD1 (5 bases). Germline CDR1 is SGHVS and CDR2 is FQNEAQ. V dropped 0 bases and J dropped 5 bases, with 22 bases sitting between them. This CDR3 has 18 residues. The DNA for the CDR3 is TGTGCCAGCAGCTTAGCTCTAGGGGTTGGAGTGGGGCAAACTGAAGCTTTCTTT. Its translation is CASSLALGVGVGQTEAFF.

The J gene is TRBJ2-3, the V gene TRBV6-2 or TRBV6-3; tentatively, D is TRBD2 (5 bases). CDR3 length: 16 residues. Per germline, CDR1 MNHEY and CDR2 SVGEGT. V lost 2 bases and J lost 0, with 12 bases in between. The CDR3 DNA sequence: TGTGCCAGCAGTTACCCCGGTCGGACTAGCACAGATACGCAGTATTTT. This encodes CASSYPGRTSTDTQYF.

The chain recombines TRBV27 with TRBJ2-7; 9 positions agree with TRBD2. Unmatched junction bases numbered 10, after V lost 5 bases and J lost 5 bases. This CDR3 comprises 15 residues. Germline values: CDR1 MNHEY, CDR2 SMNVEV (reference sequence). CDR3 sequence: CASSPAGGRVHEQYF. The DNA for the CDR3 is TGTGCCAGCAGTCCAGCGGGCGGGAGGGTCCACGAGCAGTACTTC.

This clone appeared a few times. The rearrangement uses TRBV7-8 and TRBJ2-7; D is uncertain. Germline V CDR1 and CDR2: SGHVS, FQNEAQ. The CDR3 contains 15 residues. Trimming took off 2 bases at V and 0 bases at J, with 11 bases between the two ends. CDR3 nucleotide sequence: TGTGCCAGCAGCTTATCAGTGACCAGCTCCTACGAGCAGTACTTC. It yields the protein CASSLSVTSSYEQYF. The variable domain in full, with the rest retrieved from reference TRBV7-8 and TRBJ2-7, is GAGVSQSPRYKVAKRGQDVALRCDPISGHVSLFWYQQALGQGPEFLTYFQNEAQLDKSGLPSDRFFAERPEGSVSTLKIQRTQQEDSAVYLCASSLSVTSSYEQYFGPGTRLTVT.

This chain connects TRBV7-9 to TRBJ1-5; 8 bases are shared with TRBD1. The CDR3 totals 16 residues. V shed 5 bases, J shed 2 bases, and the junction held 8 bases outside the gene matches. Germline V gene sequence: CDR1 SEHNR, CDR2 FQNEAQ (reference sequence). The chain's CDR3 is CASSHSDRGGNQPQHF. In DNA form, the CDR3 reads TGTGCCAGCAGCCACTCTGACAGGGGAGGCAATCAGCCCCAGCATTTT. The variable domain in full, completed from reference TRBV7-9 and TRBJ1-5, reads DTGVSQNPRHKITKRGQNVTFRCDPISEHNRLYWYRQTLGQGPEFLTYFQNEAQLEKSRLLSDRFSAERPKGSFSTLEIQRTEQGDSAMYLCASSHSDRGGNQPQHFGDGTRLSIL.